These 26 T cell receptor beta chains were sequenced from one sample in a study of T-cell reconstitution after alpha-beta-depleted transplantation in children (dated by TCRdb to the mid-2010s). The library came from PCR. TCRdb names Illumina HiSeq 2500 as the instrument used. TCR library preparation used molecular barcoding, with unique molecular identifiers applied to normalize quantification of the TCRbeta repertoire. Using fastp trimming at Q25 and MiXCR clonotype assembly, TCRdb reanalyzed the public sequencing data and kept in-frame beta chains. One record per CDR3 amino acid sequence lists the most common genes and DNA. Here the sample has roughly 500,000 distinct CDR3 sequences; around 19% occur a single time. The ten largest clones take up more than 2.5% of the sample. The sample consisted of PBMCs from the stem cell graft donor, taken from the stem cell graft. The receptor set was obtained from a human donor who donated a stem cell graft to a child with acute lymphoblastic leukemia.

This clonotype was seen at least ten times. The V and J genes are TRBV6-5 and TRBJ2-2; tentative D call: TRBD2 (5 bases). This CDR3 has 15 residues. Trimming cost V 4 bases and J 5 bases, with 14 bases left between them. CDR1 is MNHEY and CDR2 is SVGAGI in the germline V gene. The CDR3 DNA is TGTGCCAGCAGTTTTCCCCTTTCGGGAACCGGGGAGCTGTTTTTT. Its protein product is CASSFPLSGTGELFF.

The chain has TRBV19 and TRBJ1-1, with a tentative D call TRBD1 (6 bases). The V end lost 3 bases, the J end lost 5 bases, and 19 bases lay between the germline ends. The CDR3 runs to 16 residues. The germline V gene has CDR1 LNHDA and CDR2 SQIVND (reference sequence). The CDR3 sequence is CASSIWGTGSSTEAFF. The CDR3 region has the DNA TGTGCCAGTAGTATTTGGGGAACAGGGAGTAGTACTGAAGCTTTCTTT.

The chain couples TRBV11-2 to TRBJ2-3, with 14 bases matching TRBD2. The CDR3 runs 19 residues. Germline values: CDR1 SGHAT, CDR2 FQNNGV. Germline trimming cut 5 bases from V and 1 base from J; bases unmatched to any gene: 11. The DNA for the CDR3 is TGTGCCAGCAGCAAAACAACAGGGACTAGCGGGAGAGGCACAGATACGCAGTATTTT. Its protein product is CASSKTTGTSGRGTDTQYF. Variable domain in full (rest from reference TRBV11-2 and TRBJ2-3): EAGVAQSPRYKIIEKRQSVAFWCNPISGHATLYWYQQILGQGPKLLIQFQNNGVVDDSQLPKDRFSAERLKGVDSTLKIQPAKLEDSAVYLCASSKTTGTSGRGTDTQYFGPGTRLTVL.

The chain recombines TRBV29-1 with TRBJ2-3, with 12 bases lining up with TRBD1. This CDR3 comprises 15 residues. V trimming: 8 bases; J trimming: 4 bases; junction bases outside the gene matches: 10. CDR1 and CDR2 (germline): SQVTM, ANQGSEA. The DNA for the CDR3 is TGCAGCTTCCCGGGACAGGGGGCGTCGGCAGATACGCAGTATTTT. This translates into CSFPGQGASADTQYF.

In this sample, this clonotype turned up a few times. The chain carries TRBV9 and TRBJ2-4, with a weak D call TRBD1 (6 bases). V lost 4 bases to trimming and J lost 0 bases, with 14 bases between them. The CDR3 sequence is 16 residues long. CDR1 is SGDLS, CDR2 YYNGEE, per germline. This CDR3 reads CASSPGVPVAKNIQYF. In DNA form, the CDR3 reads TGTGCCAGCAGCCCAGGGGTTCCAGTAGCCAAAAACATTCAGTACTTC.

This clonotype has only a few counts. This rearrangement joins TRBV4-2 to TRBJ2-7, with TRBD2 matching over 9 bases. Germline values: CDR1 LGHNA, CDR2 YNFKEQ. The CDR3 sequence is 16 residues long. After removal of 4 bases from V and 3 bases from J, the junction contained 10 bases not matched to a gene. The CDR3 loop reads CASSRQLAGTDYEQYF. The CDR3, as DNA: TGTGCCAGCAGCCGGCAGCTAGCGGGAACCGACTACGAGCAGTACTTC.

The chain uses TRBV27 and TRBJ2-1; D may be TRBD1 or TRBD2 (5 bases each). The CDR3 is 16 amino acids. The germline V and J ends were trimmed by 5 bases and 0 bases, with 14 bases remaining between them. From germline, CDR1 is MNHEY and CDR2 SMNVEV (reference sequence). In DNA form, the CDR3 reads TGTGCCAGCAGTACCCCGGGACCCTACTCCTACAATGAGCAGTTCTTC. It is translated as CASSTPGPYSYNEQFF.

In its sample, this clonotype was seen a few times. The DNA of the CDR3 is TGTGCCAGCAGCTTAGCCGACAGGAGCTCTGGAAACACCATATATTTT. Encoded protein: CASSLADRSSGNTIYF. The V gene is TRBV7-9, the J gene TRBJ1-3, with D tentatively TRBD1 (6 bases). The CDR3 has 16 amino acids. V shed 0 bases and J shed 0 bases, with 9 bases lying between them. The germline V gene encodes CDR1 SEHNR and CDR2 FQNEAQ (reference sequence).

The chain joins TRBV9 to TRBJ1-5; no definite D call. Trimming took 2 bases from V and 6 from J, leaving 9 bases between them. CDR1 SGDLS and CDR2 YYNGEE come from the germline V gene. The CDR3 spans 13 residues. CDR3 in amino acids: CASSVEGGQPQHF. Here the CDR3 DNA reads TGTGCCAGCAGCGTCGAGGGTGGTCAGCCCCAGCATTTT.

The rearrangement links TRBV29-1 to TRBJ2-1, with no clear D. The CDR3 is 10 residues long. V shed 6 bases and J shed 4 bases, with 4 bases lying between them. From germline, CDR1 is SQVTM and CDR2 ANQGSEA. This chain's CDR3 is CSVKYNEQFF. DNA for the CDR3: TGCAGCGTAAAATACAATGAGCAGTTCTTC.

This chain uses TRBV10-3 with TRBJ2-7, with a possible D match to TRBD2 (5 bases). The V end was cut by 2 bases, the J end by 11 bases, with 19 bases between. Per germline, CDR1 ENHRY and CDR2 SYGVKD. This CDR3 is 14 amino acids long. The CDR3 loop reads CAISELARAGWEYF. CDR3 in DNA: TGTGCCATCAGTGAGCTGGCCCGGGCGGGCTGGGAGTACTTC.

The DNA of the CDR3 is TGTGCCAGCAGTGAACCTACCTTCGACAGGTATAGCAATCAGCCCCAGCATTTT. The encoded protein is CASSEPTFDRYSNQPQHF. J is TRBJ1-5 and V is TRBV6-1, with D maybe TRBD1 (6 bases). V gave up 2 bases and J gave up 0 bases, with 17 bases separating them. Germline V CDR1 and CDR2: MNHNS, SASEGT. The CDR3 has 18 amino acids.

J is TRBJ2-1 and V is TRBV11-2; the D call may be TRBD1 or TRBD2 (6 bases each). Germline values: CDR1 SGHAT, CDR2 FQNNGV. The CDR3 loop spans 15 amino acids. Trimming shortened V by 3 bases and J by 7 bases, and 16 bases separated the two germline ends. The CDR3 protein is CASSLEGGGRNEQFF. The CDR3 nucleotides are TGTGCCAGCAGCTTGGAGGGGGGAGGAAGGAATGAGCAGTTCTTC.

The gene calls are TRBV5-1 and TRBJ2-1, with 9 bases matching TRBD2. CDR1 and CDR2 from the germline V gene are SGHRS and YFSETQ. V trimming: 7 bases; J trimming: 2 bases; junction bases outside the gene matches: 7. The CDR3 extends over 15 amino acids. The CDR3 loop is CASGQTSGAYNEQFF. Written as DNA, the CDR3 is TGCGCCAGCGGGCAGACTAGCGGTGCCTACAATGAGCAGTTCTTC.

In this sample, this clonotype turned up a few times. The chain joins TRBV5-1 to TRBJ1-2; weak D call: TRBD1 (6 bases). V dropped 0 bases and J dropped 5 bases, with 14 bases sitting between them. This CDR3 region has 15 residues. Germline V CDR1 and CDR2: SGHRS, YFSETQ. The CDR3 loop is CASSLEGTTGYGYTF. In DNA, the CDR3 is TGCGCCAGCAGCTTGGAAGGGACAACCGGTTATGGCTACACCTTC.

The rearrangement uses TRBV20-1 and TRBJ2-1; 7 nucleotides line up with TRBD2. CDR3 length: 15 residues. Germline V CDR1 and CDR2: DFQATT, SNEGSKA (reference sequence). V dropped 6 bases and J dropped 4; count of bases not matched to a gene: 12. The CDR3 sequence is CSAPLAGESYNEQFF. Here the CDR3 DNA reads TGCAGTGCCCCCCTGGCGGGAGAATCATACAATGAGCAGTTCTTC.

V and J are TRBV20-1 and TRBJ2-5; 8 bases align to TRBD2. CDR1 and CDR2 from the germline V gene are DFQATT and SNEGSKA (reference sequence). After removal of 5 bases from V and 5 bases from J, the junction contained 13 bases not matched to a gene. The CDR3 runs to 15 residues. The CDR3 loop is CSAASPGTREETQYF. CDR3 in DNA: TGCAGTGCTGCTTCACCCGGGACTAGGGAGGAGACCCAGTACTTC.

V and J are TRBV7-3 and TRBJ2-2; D might be TRBD1 or TRBD2, each matching 6 bases. The ends were cut back, 4 bases at V and 7 bases at J, with 13 bases in the middle. The CDR3 is 14 residues long. The V gene's germline CDR1 is SGHTA and CDR2 FQGTGA. CDR3 loop: CASSSPGAGGELFF. DNA for the CDR3: TGTGCCAGCAGCTCCCCGGGGGCCGGCGGGGAGCTGTTTTTT. Full variable domain (rest looked up from reference TRBV7-3 and TRBJ2-2): GAGVSQTPSNKVTEKGKYVELRCDPISGHTALYWYRQSLGQGPEFLIYFQGTGAADDSGLPNDRFFAVRPEGSVSTLKIQRTERGDSAVYLCASSSPGAGGELFFGEGSRLTVL.

This clonotype was detected a few times. This chain links TRBV4-1 with TRBJ1-5; tentatively, D is TRBD1 (5 bases). The V and J ends lost 3 bases and 9 bases respectively, with 18 bases between them. Germline V CDR1 and CDR2: MGHRA, YSYEKL. The CDR3 loop spans 15 amino acids. In DNA form, the CDR3 reads TGCGCCAGCAGCCACAGCCAGGGACCTCAAGGGCCCCAGCATTTT. It codes for CASSHSQGPQGPQHF.

V usage is TRBV5-1 and J usage is TRBJ2-1; D gene unclear. The CDR3 has 12 residues. The germline CDR1 and CDR2 sequences are SGHRS and YFSETQ. V was pared by 2 bases and J by 8 bases, with 8 bases between. The CDR3 DNA sequence: TGCGCCAGCAGCTTATTGTCCCATGAGCAGTTCTTC. Residues: CASSLLSHEQFF.

The chain recombines TRBV29-1 with TRBJ2-7, with TRBD1 as a possible D gene (6 bases). The CDR3 spans 14 residues. Germline CDR1 SQVTM, CDR2 ANQGSEA. V was cut by 6 bases and J by 2 bases, with 17 bases left in between. The CDR3 DNA follows: TGCAGCGTCGAATCCCCAGGGGAAGCCTACGAGCAGTACTTC. Protein sequence: CSVESPGEAYEQYF.

The J gene is TRBJ2-1, the V gene TRBV24-1; the match to TRBD1 covers 7 bases. The V gene's germline CDR1 is KGHDR and CDR2 SFDVKD. The CDR3 contains 14 residues. The V segment lost 4 bases and the J segment 9 bases; nucleotides outside the gene matches: 8. The DNA of the CDR3 is TGTGCCACCAGTGACAGTAGACAGGGCAGTGAGCAGTTCTTC. Encoded protein: CATSDSRQGSEQFF.

In its sample, this clonotype was seen a few times. V is TRBV7-9 and J is TRBJ2-7, with D possibly matching TRBD2 (5 bases). There are 15 residues in the CDR3. Germline-derived CDR1 and CDR2 are SEHNR and FQNEAQ (reference sequence). Trimming removed 1 base from V and 4 bases from J, with 14 bases in between. CDR3 coding DNA: TGTGCCAGCAGCTTAGGATCGGGGATCCGATACGAGCAGTACTTC. It specifies CASSLGSGIRYEQYF.

At least ten counts were recorded for this clonotype. The chain is built from TRBV5-1 and TRBJ1-2; 11 positions agree with TRBD1. V was clipped by 5 bases and J by 4 bases; unmatched bases: 7. The CDR3 is 15 residues long. CDR1 and CDR2 from the germline V gene are SGHRS and YFSETQ. The CDR3 coding sequence is TGCGCCAGCAGTTACCCCGGGACAGGGGGCTATGGCTACACCTTC. Amino acids: CASSYPGTGGYGYTF. The whole variable domain, remainder taken from reference TRBV5-1 and TRBJ1-2, is KAGVTQTPRYLIKTRGQQVTLSCSPISGHRSVSWYQQTPGQGLQFLFEYFSETQRNKGNFPGRFSGRQFSNSRSEMNVSTLELGDSALYLCASSYPGTGGYGYTFGSGTRLTVV.

The table lists this clonotype with a few counts. The chain recombines TRBV29-1 with TRBJ2-1, with 8 bases identical to TRBD2. This CDR3 is 13 amino acids long. V lost 4 bases to trimming and J lost 7 bases; unmatched junction nucleotides: 6. The germline CDR1 and CDR2 sequences are SQVTM and ANQGSEA. The CDR3 region is CSVVSGGPNEQFF. Written as DNA, the CDR3 is TGCAGCGTTGTGTCGGGAGGGCCTAATGAGCAGTTCTTC.

J is TRBJ1-6 and V is TRBV6-1; D uncertain. V was pared by 11 bases and J by 6 bases, with 20 bases between. The CDR3 extends over 15 amino acids. Germline lookup yields CDR1 MNHNS and CDR2 SASEGT. The chain's CDR3 is CASARTGGLNSPLHF. In DNA form, the CDR3 reads TGTGCCTCCGCCAGGACCGGAGGGCTTAATTCACCCCTCCACTTT.